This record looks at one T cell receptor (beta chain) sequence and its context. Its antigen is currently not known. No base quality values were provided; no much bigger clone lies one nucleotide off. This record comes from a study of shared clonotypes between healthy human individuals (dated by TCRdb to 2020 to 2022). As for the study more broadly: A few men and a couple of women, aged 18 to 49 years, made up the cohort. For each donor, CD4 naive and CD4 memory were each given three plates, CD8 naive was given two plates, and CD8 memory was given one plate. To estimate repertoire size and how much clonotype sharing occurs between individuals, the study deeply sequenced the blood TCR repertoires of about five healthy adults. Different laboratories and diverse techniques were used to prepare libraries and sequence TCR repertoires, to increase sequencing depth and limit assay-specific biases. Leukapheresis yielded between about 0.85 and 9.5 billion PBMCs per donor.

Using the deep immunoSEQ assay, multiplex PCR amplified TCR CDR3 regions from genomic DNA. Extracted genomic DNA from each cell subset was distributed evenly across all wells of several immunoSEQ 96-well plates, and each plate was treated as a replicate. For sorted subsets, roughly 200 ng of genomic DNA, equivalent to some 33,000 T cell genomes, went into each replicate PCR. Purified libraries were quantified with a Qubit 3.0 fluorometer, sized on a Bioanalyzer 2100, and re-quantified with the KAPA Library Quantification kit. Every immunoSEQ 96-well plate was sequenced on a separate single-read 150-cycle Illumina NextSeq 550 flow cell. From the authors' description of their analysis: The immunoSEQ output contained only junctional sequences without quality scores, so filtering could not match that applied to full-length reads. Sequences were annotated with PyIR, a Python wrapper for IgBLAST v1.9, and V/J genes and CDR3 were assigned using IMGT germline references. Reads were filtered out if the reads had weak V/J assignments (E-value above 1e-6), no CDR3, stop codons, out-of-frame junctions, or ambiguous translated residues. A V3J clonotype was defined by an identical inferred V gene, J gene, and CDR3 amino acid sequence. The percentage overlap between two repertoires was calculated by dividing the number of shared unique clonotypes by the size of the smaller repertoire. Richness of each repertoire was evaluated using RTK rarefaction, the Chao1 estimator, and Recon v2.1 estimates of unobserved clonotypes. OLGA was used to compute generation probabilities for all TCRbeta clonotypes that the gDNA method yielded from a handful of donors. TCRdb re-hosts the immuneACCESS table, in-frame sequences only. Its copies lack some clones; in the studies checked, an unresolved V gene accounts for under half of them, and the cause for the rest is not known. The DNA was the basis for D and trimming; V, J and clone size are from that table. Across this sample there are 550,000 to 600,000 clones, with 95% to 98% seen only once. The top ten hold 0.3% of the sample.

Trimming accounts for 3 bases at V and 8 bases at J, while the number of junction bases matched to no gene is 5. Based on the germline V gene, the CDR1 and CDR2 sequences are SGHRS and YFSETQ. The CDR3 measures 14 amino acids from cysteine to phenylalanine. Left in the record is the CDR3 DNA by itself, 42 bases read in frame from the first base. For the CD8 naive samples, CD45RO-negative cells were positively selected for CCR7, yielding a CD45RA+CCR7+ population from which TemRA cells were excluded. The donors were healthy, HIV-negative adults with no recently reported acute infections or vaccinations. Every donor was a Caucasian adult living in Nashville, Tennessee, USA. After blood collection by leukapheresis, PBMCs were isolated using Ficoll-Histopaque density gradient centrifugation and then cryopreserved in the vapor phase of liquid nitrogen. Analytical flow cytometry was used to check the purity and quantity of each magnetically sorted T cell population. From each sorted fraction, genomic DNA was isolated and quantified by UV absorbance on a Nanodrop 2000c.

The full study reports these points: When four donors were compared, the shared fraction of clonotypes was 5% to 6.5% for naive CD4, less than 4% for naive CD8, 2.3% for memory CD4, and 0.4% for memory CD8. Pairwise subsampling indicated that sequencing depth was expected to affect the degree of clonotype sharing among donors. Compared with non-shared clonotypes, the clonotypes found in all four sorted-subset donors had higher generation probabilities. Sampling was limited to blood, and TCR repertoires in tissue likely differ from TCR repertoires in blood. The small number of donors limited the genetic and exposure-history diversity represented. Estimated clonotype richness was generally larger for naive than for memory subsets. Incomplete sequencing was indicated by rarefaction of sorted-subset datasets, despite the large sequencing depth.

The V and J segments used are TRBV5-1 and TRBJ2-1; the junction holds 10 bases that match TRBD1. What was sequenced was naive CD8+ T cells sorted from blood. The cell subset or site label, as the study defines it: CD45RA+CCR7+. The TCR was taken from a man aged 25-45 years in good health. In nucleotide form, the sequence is TGCGCCAGCAGCTCGGGACAGGGGATAGATGAGCAGTTCTTC. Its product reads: CASSSGQGIDEQFF.